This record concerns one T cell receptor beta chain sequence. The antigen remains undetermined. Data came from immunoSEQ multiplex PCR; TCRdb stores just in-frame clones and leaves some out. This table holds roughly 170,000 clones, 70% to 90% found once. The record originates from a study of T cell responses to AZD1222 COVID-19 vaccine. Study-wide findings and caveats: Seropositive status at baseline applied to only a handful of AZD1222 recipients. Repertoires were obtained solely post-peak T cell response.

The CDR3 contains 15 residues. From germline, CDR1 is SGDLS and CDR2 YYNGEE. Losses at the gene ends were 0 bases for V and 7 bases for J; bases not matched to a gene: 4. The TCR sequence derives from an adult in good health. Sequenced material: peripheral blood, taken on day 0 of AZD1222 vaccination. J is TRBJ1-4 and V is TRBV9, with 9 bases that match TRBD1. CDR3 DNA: TGTGCCAGCAGCGTAGCGTTGGGACAGGGTGAAAAACTGTTTTTT. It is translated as CASSVALGQGEKLFF.